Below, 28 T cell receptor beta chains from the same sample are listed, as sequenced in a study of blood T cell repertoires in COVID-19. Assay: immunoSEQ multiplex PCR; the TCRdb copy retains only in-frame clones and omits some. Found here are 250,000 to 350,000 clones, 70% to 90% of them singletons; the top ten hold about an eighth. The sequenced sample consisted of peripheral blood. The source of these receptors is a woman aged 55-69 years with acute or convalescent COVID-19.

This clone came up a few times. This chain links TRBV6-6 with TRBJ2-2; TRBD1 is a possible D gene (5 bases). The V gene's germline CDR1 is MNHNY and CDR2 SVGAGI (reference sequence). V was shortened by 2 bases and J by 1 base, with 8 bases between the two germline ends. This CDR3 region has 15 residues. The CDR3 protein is CASSYPGQNTGELFF. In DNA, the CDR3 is TGTGCCAGCAGTTACCCCGGACAGAACACCGGGGAGCTGTTTTTT.

CDR3 bases: TGTGCCAGCAGCTTGGACTGGACCACAGGGTGGGGTGGCTACACCTTC. The encoded protein is CASSLDWTTGWGGYTF. The chain links TRBV5-4 to TRBJ1-2; D is perhaps TRBD1 (6 bases). V lost 0 bases and J lost 7, with 19 bases in between. Germline V gives CDR1 SGHNT, CDR2 YYREEE (reference sequence). The CDR3 spans 16 residues.

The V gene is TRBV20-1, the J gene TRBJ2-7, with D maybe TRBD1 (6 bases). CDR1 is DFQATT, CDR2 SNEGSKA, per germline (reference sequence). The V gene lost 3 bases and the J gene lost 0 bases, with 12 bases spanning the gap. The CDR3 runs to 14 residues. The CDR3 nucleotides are TGCAGTGCTAGTCAGGGGTTGAGCTCCTACGAGCAGTACTTC. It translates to CSASQGLSSYEQYF.

The chain's CDR3 is CAWSPRVAGGYEQYF. The CDR3, as DNA: TGTGCCTGGAGTCCCCGGGTAGCGGGGGGGTACGAGCAGTACTTC. The chain carries TRBV30 and TRBJ2-7; 11 bases fit TRBD2. Per the germline V gene, CDR1 is GTSNPN and CDR2 is SVGIG (reference sequence). Trimming at V came to 2 bases and at J to 4 bases, leaving 7 bases not matched to a gene. The CDR3 consists of 15 residues. Drawing the rest from reference TRBV30 and TRBJ2-7, the complete variable domain is SQTIHQWPATLVQPVGSPLSLECTVEGTSNPNLYWYRQAAGRGLQLLFYSVGIGQISSEVPQNLSASRPQDRQFILSSKKLLLSDSGFYLCAWSPRVAGGYEQYFGPGTRLTVT.

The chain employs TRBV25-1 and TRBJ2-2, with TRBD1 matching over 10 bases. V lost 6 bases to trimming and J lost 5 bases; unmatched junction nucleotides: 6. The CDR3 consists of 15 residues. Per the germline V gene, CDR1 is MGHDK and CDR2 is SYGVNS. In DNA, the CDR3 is TGTGCCAGCAGCCCCAGACAGGGGGCGACCGGGGAGCTGTTTTTT. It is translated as CASSPRQGATGELFF.

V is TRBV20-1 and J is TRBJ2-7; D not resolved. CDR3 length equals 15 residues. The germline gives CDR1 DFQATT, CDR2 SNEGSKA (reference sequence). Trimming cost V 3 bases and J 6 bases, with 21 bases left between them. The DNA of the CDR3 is TGCAGTGCTAGTGAACCTGGAAAGCTTCGGAGCGAGCAGTACTTC. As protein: CSASEPGKLRSEQYF.

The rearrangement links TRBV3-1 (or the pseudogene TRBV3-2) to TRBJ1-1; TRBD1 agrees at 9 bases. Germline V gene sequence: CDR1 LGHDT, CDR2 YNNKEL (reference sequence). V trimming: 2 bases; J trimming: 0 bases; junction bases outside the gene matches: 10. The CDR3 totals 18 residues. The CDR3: CASSQLGQGKGLNTEAFF. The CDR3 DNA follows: TGTGCCAGCAGCCAACTCGGACAGGGGAAGGGGTTGAACACTGAAGCTTTCTTT.

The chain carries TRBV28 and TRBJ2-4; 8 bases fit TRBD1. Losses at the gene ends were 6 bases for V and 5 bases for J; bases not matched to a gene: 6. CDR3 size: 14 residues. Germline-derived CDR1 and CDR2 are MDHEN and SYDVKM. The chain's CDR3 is CASSLGQAQNIQYF. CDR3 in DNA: TGTGCCAGCAGCCTGGGACAGGCCCAAAACATTCAGTACTTC.

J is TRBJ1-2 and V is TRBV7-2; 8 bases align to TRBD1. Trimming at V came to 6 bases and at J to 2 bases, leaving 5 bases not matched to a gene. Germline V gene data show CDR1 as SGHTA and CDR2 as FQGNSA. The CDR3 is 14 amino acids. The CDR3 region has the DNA TGTGCCAGCAGGCCTGCAGGGGGCAACTATGGCTACACCTTC. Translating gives CASRPAGGNYGYTF. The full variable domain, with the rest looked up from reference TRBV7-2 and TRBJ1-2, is GAGVSQSPSNKVTEKGKDVELRCDPISGHTALYWYRQSLGQGLEFLIYFQGNSAPDKSGLPSDRFSAERTGGSVSTLTIQRTQQEDSAVYLCASRPAGGNYGYTFGSGTRLTVV.

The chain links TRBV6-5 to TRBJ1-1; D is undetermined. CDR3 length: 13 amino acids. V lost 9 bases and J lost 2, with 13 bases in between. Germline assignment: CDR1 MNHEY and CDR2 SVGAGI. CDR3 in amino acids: CASFLGRNTEAFF. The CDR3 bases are TGTGCCAGTTTCCTGGGCAGAAACACTGAAGCTTTCTTT.

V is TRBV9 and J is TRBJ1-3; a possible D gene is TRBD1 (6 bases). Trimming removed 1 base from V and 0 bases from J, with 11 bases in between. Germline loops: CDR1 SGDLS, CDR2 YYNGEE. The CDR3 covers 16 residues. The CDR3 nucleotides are TGTGCCAGCAGCGTATCCGGACAGAACTCTGGAAACACCATATATTTT. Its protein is CASSVSGQNSGNTIYF.

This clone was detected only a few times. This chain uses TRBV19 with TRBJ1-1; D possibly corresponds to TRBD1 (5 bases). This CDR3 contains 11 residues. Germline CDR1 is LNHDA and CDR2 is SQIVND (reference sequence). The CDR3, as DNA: TGTGGAACACGGACAAACACTGAAGCTTTCTTT. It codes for CGTRTNTEAFF. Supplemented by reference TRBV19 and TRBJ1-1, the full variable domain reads DGGITQSPKYLFRKEGQNVTLSCEQNLNHDAMYWYRQDPGQGLRLIYYSQIVNDFQKGDIAEGYSVSREKKESFPLTVTSAQKNPTAFYLCGTRTNTEAFFGQGTRLTVV.

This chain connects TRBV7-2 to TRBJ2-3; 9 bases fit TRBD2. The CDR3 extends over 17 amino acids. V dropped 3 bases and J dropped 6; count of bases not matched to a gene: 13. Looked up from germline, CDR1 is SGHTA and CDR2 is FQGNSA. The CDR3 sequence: CASSLGPGSGGSDTQYF. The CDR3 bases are TGTGCCAGCAGCTTGGGGCCGGGTAGCGGGGGTTCGGATACGCAGTATTTT.

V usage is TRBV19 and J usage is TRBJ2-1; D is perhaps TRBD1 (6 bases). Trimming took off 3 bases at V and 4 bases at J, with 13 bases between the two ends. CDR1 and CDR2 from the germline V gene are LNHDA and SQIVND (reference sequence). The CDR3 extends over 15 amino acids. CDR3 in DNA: TGTGCCAGTAGTATCCCCCTAGGGGGATACAATGAGCAGTTCTTC. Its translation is CASSIPLGGYNEQFF.

CDR3 in amino acids: CASSILTENTEAFF. CDR3 nucleotide sequence: TGTGCCAGTAGTATCTTGACAGAGAACACTGAAGCTTTCTTT. The chain couples TRBV19 to TRBJ1-1; D perhaps matches TRBD1 (5 bases). Between the trimmed V and J ends, which lost 3 bases and 1 base, there was a span of 9 bases. This CDR3 region has 14 residues. The germline gives CDR1 LNHDA, CDR2 SQIVND (reference sequence).

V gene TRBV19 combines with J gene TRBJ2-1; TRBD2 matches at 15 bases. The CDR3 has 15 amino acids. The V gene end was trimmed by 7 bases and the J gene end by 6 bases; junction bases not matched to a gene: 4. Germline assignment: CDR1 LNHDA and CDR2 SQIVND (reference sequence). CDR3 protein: CASIRTSGGANEQFF. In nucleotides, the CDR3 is TGTGCCAGTATCCGGACTAGCGGGGGGGCCAATGAGCAGTTCTTC. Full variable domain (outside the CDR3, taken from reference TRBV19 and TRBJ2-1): DGGITQSPKYLFRKEGQNVTLSCEQNLNHDAMYWYRQDPGQGLRLIYYSQIVNDFQKGDIAEGYSVSREKKESFPLTVTSAQKNPTAFYLCASIRTSGGANEQFFGPGTRLTVL.

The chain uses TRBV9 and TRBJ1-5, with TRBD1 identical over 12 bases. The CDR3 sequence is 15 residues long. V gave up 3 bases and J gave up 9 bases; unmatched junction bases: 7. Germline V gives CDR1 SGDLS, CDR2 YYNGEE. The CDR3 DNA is TGTGCCAGCAGCGGCGGGACAGGGGGCAGTGGGCCCCAGCATTTT. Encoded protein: CASSGGTGGSGPQHF.

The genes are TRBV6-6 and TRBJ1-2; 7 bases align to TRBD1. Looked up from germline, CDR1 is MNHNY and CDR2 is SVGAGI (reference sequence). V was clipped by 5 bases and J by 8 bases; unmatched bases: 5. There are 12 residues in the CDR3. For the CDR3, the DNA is TGTGCCAGCAGTGACAGGGTGGGGGGCTACACCTTC. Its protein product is CASSDRVGGYTF.

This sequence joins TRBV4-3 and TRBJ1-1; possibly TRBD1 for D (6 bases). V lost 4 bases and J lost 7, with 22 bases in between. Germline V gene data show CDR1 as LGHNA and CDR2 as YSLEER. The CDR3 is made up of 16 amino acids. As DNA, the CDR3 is TGCGCCAGCAGCCCTGGTGAAACAGGGATGGCGTTTGAAGCTTTCTTT. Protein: CASSPGETGMAFEAFF.

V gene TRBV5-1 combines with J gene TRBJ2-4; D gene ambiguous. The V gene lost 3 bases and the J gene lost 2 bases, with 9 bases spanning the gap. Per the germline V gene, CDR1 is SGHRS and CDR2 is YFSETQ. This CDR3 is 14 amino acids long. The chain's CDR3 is CASSSSGSKNIQYF. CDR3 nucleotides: TGCGCCAGCAGCTCCTCCGGGTCCAAAAACATTCAGTACTTC.

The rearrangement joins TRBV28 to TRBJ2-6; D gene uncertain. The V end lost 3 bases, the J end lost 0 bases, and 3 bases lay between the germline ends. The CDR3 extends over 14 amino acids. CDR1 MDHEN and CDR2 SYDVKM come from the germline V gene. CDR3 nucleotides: TGTGCCAGCAGTTTTTACTCTGGGGCCAACGTCCTGACTTTC. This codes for CASSFYSGANVLTF.

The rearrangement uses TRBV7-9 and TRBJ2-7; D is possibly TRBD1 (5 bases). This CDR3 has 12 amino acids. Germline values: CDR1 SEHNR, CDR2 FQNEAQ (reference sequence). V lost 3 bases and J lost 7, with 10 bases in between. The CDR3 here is CASSLLSGEQYF. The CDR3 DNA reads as TGTGCCAGCAGCTTGTTGTCAGGGGAGCAGTACTTC.

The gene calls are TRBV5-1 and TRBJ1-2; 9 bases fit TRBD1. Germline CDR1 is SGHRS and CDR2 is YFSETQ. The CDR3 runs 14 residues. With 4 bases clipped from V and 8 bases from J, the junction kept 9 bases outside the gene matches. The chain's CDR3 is CASSPTGGSVGYTF. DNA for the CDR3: TGCGCCAGCAGCCCGACAGGGGGGAGTGTCGGCTACACCTTC.

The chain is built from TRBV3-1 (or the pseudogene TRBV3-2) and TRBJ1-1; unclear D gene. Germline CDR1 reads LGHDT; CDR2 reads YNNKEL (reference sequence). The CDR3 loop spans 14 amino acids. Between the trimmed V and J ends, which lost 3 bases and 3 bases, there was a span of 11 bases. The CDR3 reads CASSQGGSYTEAFF. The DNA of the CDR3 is TGTGCCAGCAGCCAGGGAGGATCATACACTGAAGCTTTCTTT.

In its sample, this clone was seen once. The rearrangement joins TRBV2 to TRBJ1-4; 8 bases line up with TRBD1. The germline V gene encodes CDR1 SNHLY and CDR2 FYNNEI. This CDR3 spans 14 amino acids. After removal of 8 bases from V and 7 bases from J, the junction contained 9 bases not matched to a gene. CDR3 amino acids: CASPTDREGEKLFF. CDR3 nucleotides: TGTGCCAGCCCGACGGACAGGGAAGGTGAAAAACTGTTTTTT.

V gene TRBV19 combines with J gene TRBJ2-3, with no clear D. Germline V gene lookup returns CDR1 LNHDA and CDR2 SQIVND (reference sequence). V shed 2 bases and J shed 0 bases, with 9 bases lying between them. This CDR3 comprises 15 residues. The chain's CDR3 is CASSIKGGSTDTQYF. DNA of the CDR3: TGTGCCAGTAGTATAAAAGGCGGTAGCACAGATACGCAGTATTTT.

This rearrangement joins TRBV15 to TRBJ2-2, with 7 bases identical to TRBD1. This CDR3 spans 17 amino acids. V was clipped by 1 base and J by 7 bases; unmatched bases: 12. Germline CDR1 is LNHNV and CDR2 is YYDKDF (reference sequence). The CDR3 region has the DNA TGTGCCACCAGCAGAGGAGGACAGGTACACACCGGCGGGGAGCTGTTTTTT. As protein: CATSRGGQVHTGGELFF.

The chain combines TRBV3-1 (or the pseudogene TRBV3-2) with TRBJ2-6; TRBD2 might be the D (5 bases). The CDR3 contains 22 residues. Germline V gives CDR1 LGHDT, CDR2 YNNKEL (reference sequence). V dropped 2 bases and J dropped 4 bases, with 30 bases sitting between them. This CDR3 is CASSQRERDRTALIRGANVLTF. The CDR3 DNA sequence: TGTGCCAGCAGCCAAAGGGAACGGGATAGAACAGCCCTAATTAGAGGGGCCAACGTCCTGACTTTC.